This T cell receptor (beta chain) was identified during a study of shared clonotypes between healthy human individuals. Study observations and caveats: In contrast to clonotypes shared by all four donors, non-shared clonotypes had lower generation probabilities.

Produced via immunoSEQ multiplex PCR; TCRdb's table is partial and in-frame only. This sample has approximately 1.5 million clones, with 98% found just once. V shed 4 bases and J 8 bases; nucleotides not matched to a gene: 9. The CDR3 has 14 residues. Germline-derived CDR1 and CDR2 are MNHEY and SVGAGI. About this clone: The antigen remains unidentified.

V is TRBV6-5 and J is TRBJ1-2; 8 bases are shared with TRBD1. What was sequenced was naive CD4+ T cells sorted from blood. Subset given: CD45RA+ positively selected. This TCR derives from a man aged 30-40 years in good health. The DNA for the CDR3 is TGTGCCAGCAGTTCCACCAGGACAGGGCAGGGCTACACCTTC. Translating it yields CASSSTRTGQGYTF.